Each of the 29 T cell receptor beta chains below was sequenced from the same sample in a study of shared T cell receptors in the human thymus. Clones were read by immunoSEQ multiplex PCR, and TCRdb kept only the in-frame ones, dropping some. The sample yields some 760,000 clones, 70% to 90% seen once. The data also belong to a second study, concerning human thymus T cells.

The sample was thymocytes. The receptors shown here come from a girl in the first two years of life with a congenital heart defect.

This chain joins TRBV27 and TRBJ1-2; 9 bases align to TRBD1. Germline assignment: CDR1 MNHEY and CDR2 SMNVEV (reference sequence). The CDR3 has 14 amino acids. V lost 6 bases to trimming and J lost 7 bases; unmatched junction nucleotides: 9. CDR3 sequence: CASSPGTGSFGYTF. The CDR3 DNA reads as TGTGCCAGCAGCCCTGGGACAGGGAGTTTTGGCTACACCTTC.

CDR3 in DNA: TGCGCCAGCAGCCAAGACCCGGGGGTCCAAGAGACCCAGTACTTC. Translation gives CASSQDPGVQETQYF. The chain carries TRBV4-1 and TRBJ2-5; tentative D call: TRBD2 (6 bases). This CDR3 is 15 amino acids long. The V and J ends lost 0 bases and 1 base respectively, with 9 bases between them. Germline V gene data show CDR1 as MGHRA and CDR2 as YSYEKL.

The chain carries TRBV14 and TRBJ1-2, with 9 bases matching TRBD1. CDR3 size: 14 residues. The germline gives CDR1 SGHDN, CDR2 FVKESK. Trimming took 4 bases from V and 6 from J; bases not matched to a gene: 6. The CDR3 loop reads CASSPPGQGNGYTF. The CDR3 nucleotides read TGTGCCAGCAGCCCGCCGGGACAGGGCAATGGCTACACCTTC.

This chain connects TRBV5-4 to TRBJ2-1; 14 bases are a match to TRBD2. The ends lost 4 bases at V and 4 bases at J; junction bases unmatched: 7. CDR3 length: 17 amino acids. The germline V gene has CDR1 SGHNT and CDR2 YYREEE (reference sequence). The CDR3 DNA reads as TGTGCCAGCAGCCGGACTAGCGGGGGGTTTTTGTACAATGAGCAGTTCTTC. Translation: CASSRTSGGFLYNEQFF.

This sequence joins TRBV9 and TRBJ2-5; 7 nucleotides line up with TRBD2. With 0 bases clipped from V and 0 bases from J, the junction kept 5 bases outside the gene matches. Germline CDR1 is SGDLS and CDR2 is YYNGEE. The CDR3 is made up of 16 amino acids. The CDR3, as DNA: TGTGCCAGCAGCGTAGGGGGACTATCGTACCAAGAGACCCAGTACTTC. Its translation: CASSVGGLSYQETQYF. The variable domain in full, completed from reference TRBV9 and TRBJ2-5, reads DSGVTQTPKHLITATGQRVTLRCSPRSGDLSVYWYQQSLDQGLQFLIQYYNGEERAKGNILERFSAQQFPDLHSELNLSSLELGDSALYFCASSVGGLSYQETQYFGPGTRLLVL.

The chain is built from TRBV4-3 and TRBJ2-3; tentative D call: TRBD1 (6 bases). The CDR3 is 17 residues long. CDR1 and CDR2 (germline): LGHNA, YSLEER. Trimming shortened V by 0 bases and J by 4 bases, and 17 bases separated the two germline ends. CDR3 DNA: TGCGCCAGCAGCCAAGAAAGGGTGGGGGCCGGGGCAGATACGCAGTATTTT. Its translation is CASSQERVGAGADTQYF.

The chain combines TRBV6-1 with TRBJ1-5; tentatively, D is TRBD1 (6 bases). CDR3 size: 13 residues. Germline CDR1 MNHNS, CDR2 SASEGT. V was pared by 4 bases and J by 7 bases, with 11 bases between. The CDR3 DNA is TGTGCCAGCAGTGTTAGGGGGTCCCAGCCCCAGCATTTT. Its protein is CASSVRGSQPQHF.

The J gene is TRBJ1-2, the V gene TRBV5-4, with 9 bases lining up with TRBD1. CDR3 size: 14 residues. The V and J ends lost 4 bases and 2 bases, in that order; junction bases with no gene match: 3. The V gene's germline CDR1 is SGHNT and CDR2 YYREEE (reference sequence). The CDR3 reads CASSPGQGNYGYTF. The CDR3 DNA reads as TGTGCCAGCAGCCCCGGACAGGGGAACTATGGCTACACCTTC.

This clone was recorded once. The chain joins TRBV27 to TRBJ2-1; D perhaps matches TRBD2 (5 bases). This CDR3 spans 17 amino acids. The V end lost 6 bases, the J end lost 5 bases, and 23 bases lay between the germline ends. Germline V lookup: CDR1 MNHEY, CDR2 SMNVEV (reference sequence). CDR3 DNA sequence: TGTGCCAGCAGCTGGCAGGTGGGCGAGGGATTGGACAATGAGCAGTTCTTC. This gives the protein CASSWQVGEGLDNEQFF.

This chain joins TRBV9 and TRBJ2-1; weak D call: TRBD2 (7 bases). V gave up 4 bases and J gave up 3 bases, with 17 bases separating them. The germline CDR1 and CDR2 sequences are SGDLS and YYNGEE. The CDR3 is 16 residues long. This chain's CDR3 is CASSRRGGAYYNEQFF. In DNA form, the CDR3 reads TGTGCCAGCAGCCGAAGAGGGGGGGCCTACTACAATGAGCAGTTCTTC.

The chain's CDR3 is CASSAIQGVPTDTQYF. For the CDR3, the DNA is TGTGCCAGCAGCGCAATACAGGGGGTCCCCACAGATACGCAGTATTTT. The gene calls are TRBV25-1 and TRBJ2-3, with 8 nucleotides matching TRBD1. CDR3 size: 16 residues. Looked up from germline, CDR1 is MGHDK and CDR2 is SYGVNS. The trim removed 6 bases at V and 2 bases at J, leaving 10 bases unmatched. The full variable domain, rest sourced from reference TRBV25-1 and TRBJ2-3, is EADIYQTPRYLVIGTGKKITLECSQTMGHDKMYWYQQDPGMELHLIHYSYGVNSTEKGDLSSESTVSRIRTEHFPLTLESARPSHTSQYLCASSAIQGVPTDTQYFGPGTRLTVL.

To note about this clone: This CDR3 is also generated by other DNA sequences in the sample. The chain employs TRBV6-5 and TRBJ2-5, with D possibly matching TRBD1 (6 bases). CDR1 and CDR2 from the germline V gene are MNHEY and SVGAGI. The CDR3 is made up of 15 amino acids. The V end was cut by 6 bases, the J end by 4 bases, with 18 bases between. Here the CDR3 reads CASSGQSPDVETQYF. The CDR3 DNA sequence: TGTGCCAGCAGCGGACAGTCACCTGACGTAGAGACCCAGTACTTC.

V and J are TRBV9 and TRBJ1-2; 7 bases map to TRBD1. The germline CDR1 and CDR2 sequences are SGDLS and YYNGEE. CDR3 length equals 15 residues. V trimming: 3 bases; J trimming: 1 base; junction bases outside the gene matches: 6. Here the CDR3 reads CASSGGQDDNYGYTF. The CDR3 DNA is TGTGCCAGCAGCGGAGGACAGGACGATAACTATGGCTACACCTTC.

V gene TRBV5-5 combines with J gene TRBJ2-7, with TRBD1 as a possible D gene (7 bases). Trimming pared 4 bases from V and 5 bases from J, leaving 16 bases between. The germline V gene encodes CDR1 SGHKS and CDR2 YYEKEE (reference sequence). The CDR3 is 14 residues long. The CDR3 nucleotides read TGTGCCAGCAGCCCACAGGGGAGGACCGACGAGCAGTACTTC. Encoded protein: CASSPQGRTDEQYF.

The rearrangement joins TRBV14 to TRBJ1-3; D remains unclear. Germline lookup yields CDR1 SGHDN and CDR2 FVKESK. This CDR3 is 16 amino acids long. Trimming cost V 3 bases and J 0 bases, with 12 bases left between them. CDR3 amino acids: CASSHTTPGSGNTIYF. The CDR3 DNA reads TGTGCCAGCAGCCATACAACCCCAGGCTCTGGAAACACCATATATTTT.

This chain links TRBV28 with TRBJ1-1; D remains unclear. The CDR3 spans 14 residues. Trimming pared 5 bases from V and 4 bases from J, leaving 14 bases between. Germline CDR1 and CDR2: MDHEN and SYDVKM. The CDR3 here is CASSTMTGSTEAFF. The DNA for the CDR3 is TGTGCCAGCAGTACAATGACGGGGAGCACTGAAGCTTTCTTT.

V gene TRBV27 combines with J gene TRBJ1-1; D is ambiguous. The germline CDR1 and CDR2 sequences are MNHEY and SMNVEV (reference sequence). The V and J ends lost 0 bases and 8 bases respectively, with 16 bases between them. This CDR3 has 15 residues. The CDR3: CASSLSVGLRQEAFF. The CDR3 region has the DNA TGTGCCAGCAGTTTATCAGTTGGTCTGAGGCAGGAAGCTTTCTTT.

The chain recombines TRBV5-6 with TRBJ2-5; 10 bases agree with TRBD1. The J segment lost 3 bases and the V segment lost 2 bases, leaving 4 bases of the junction unmatched. Germline assignment: CDR1 SGHDT and CDR2 YYEEEE. The CDR3 runs to 15 residues. CDR3 in DNA: TGTGCCAGCAGCTTATTGGGGACAGGGGAAGAGACCCAGTACTTC. This gives the protein CASSLLGTGEETQYF.

The genes are TRBV11-2 and TRBJ1-2; D is unclear. The germline V and J ends were trimmed by 1 base and 6 bases, with 6 bases remaining between them. The CDR3 has 12 amino acids. Germline CDR1 SGHAT, CDR2 FQNNGV. CDR3 protein: CASSLGAHGYTF. Written as DNA, the CDR3 is TGTGCCAGCAGCTTAGGGGCGCATGGCTACACCTTC.

This clone has a handful of counts. V and J are TRBV4-1 and TRBJ1-3; D gene uncertain. V was cut by 5 bases and J by 3 bases, with 5 bases left in between. Germline-derived CDR1 and CDR2 are MGHRA and YSYEKL. This CDR3 spans 12 amino acids. The CDR3 DNA is TGCGCCAGCAGCTACATTGGAAACACCATATATTTT. Translated: CASSYIGNTIYF.

Here the CDR3 reads CASSPPGGSGYTF. The CDR3, as DNA: TGTGCCAGCTCACCACCAGGGGGCTCTGGCTACACCTTC. This rearrangement joins TRBV18 to TRBJ1-2; 7 nucleotides match TRBD1. CDR1 is KGHSH, CDR2 LQKENI, per germline. V trimming: 0 bases; J trimming: 7 bases; junction bases outside the gene matches: 2. This CDR3 is built from 13 residues.

This clone was detected once. This rearrangement joins TRBV5-1 to TRBJ2-2; 8 nucleotides match TRBD1. Trimming took 5 bases from V and 1 from J; bases not matched to a gene: 4. This CDR3 comprises 15 residues. Germline assignment: CDR1 SGHRS and CDR2 YFSETQ. The CDR3 loop reads CASRWTGKNTGELFF. As DNA, the CDR3 is TGCGCCAGCAGGTGGACAGGGAAGAACACCGGGGAGCTGTTTTTT.

The J gene is TRBJ1-2, the V gene TRBV6-4, with D uncertain. Per germline, CDR1 MRHNA and CDR2 SNTAGT. The CDR3 covers 14 residues. The V end lost 4 bases, the J end lost 2 bases, and 11 bases lay between the germline ends. The CDR3 DNA sequence: TGTGCCAGCAGTGCTCGCGCGTGGAACTATGGCTACACCTTC. Protein: CASSARAWNYGYTF.

The chain is built from TRBV5-6 and TRBJ1-1; D may be TRBD1 (5 bases). The CDR3 is made up of 16 amino acids. V gave up 4 bases and J gave up 3 bases, with 19 bases separating them. Germline V gene sequence: CDR1 SGHDT, CDR2 YYEEEE. DNA for the CDR3: TGTGCCAGCAGCCCCAAAGGGGCGCTTGAGGACACTGAAGCTTTCTTT. Encoded protein: CASSPKGALEDTEAFF.

The rearrangement uses TRBV27 and TRBJ2-3; 9 nucleotides line up with TRBD2. Germline V lookup: CDR1 MNHEY, CDR2 SMNVEV (reference sequence). Unmatched junction bases numbered 7, after V lost 9 bases and J lost 0 bases. The CDR3 covers 15 residues. As DNA, the CDR3 is TGTGCCAGTTCCTTGCGGGGGGGAAGCACAGATACGCAGTATTTT. Translating gives CASSLRGGSTDTQYF.

The V call is TRBV15, the J call TRBJ2-2; 8 nucleotides match TRBD2. V was clipped by 3 bases and J by 3 bases; unmatched bases: 3. CDR1 and CDR2 from the germline V gene are LNHNV and YYDKDF (reference sequence). This CDR3 contains 15 residues. The CDR3 DNA sequence: TGTGCCACCAGCAGCGGGGGGGATTACACCGGGGAGCTGTTTTTT. Translated, it gives CATSSGGDYTGELFF.

V usage is TRBV10-2 and J usage is TRBJ2-7, with D tentatively TRBD1 (6 bases). Trimming removed 4 bases at V and 2 bases at J, with 9 bases between. Germline CDR1 is WSHSY and CDR2 is SAAADI. This CDR3 contains 13 residues. The CDR3 coding sequence is TGCGCCAGCAGTGGCGACAGGACCTACGAGCAGTACTTC. It encodes CASSGDRTYEQYF.

The genes are TRBV4-1 and TRBJ1-2, with D hard to call. The CDR3 runs 14 residues. Germline-derived CDR1 and CDR2 are MGHRA and YSYEKL. V dropped 0 bases and J dropped 12 bases, with 17 bases sitting between them. As DNA, the CDR3 is TGCGCCAGCAGCCAAGATTCCGACCGAGGTGGTGACACCTTC. Its protein is CASSQDSDRGGDTF.

V and J are TRBV7-2 and TRBJ2-6, with D uncertain. V was pared by 1 base and J by 4 bases, with 8 bases between. The CDR3 spans 15 residues. Germline CDR1 SGHTA, CDR2 FQGNSA. The CDR3 coding sequence is TGTGCCAGCAGCTTAGAGCCTATGGGGGCCAACGTCCTGACTTTC. Its protein product is CASSLEPMGANVLTF.